This TCR beta chain was captured by sequencing in a study of CD8 T cell repertoires and HIV-1 epitope variants. Method: immunoSEQ multiplex PCR; TCRdb's copy keeps in-frame clones and lacks some. This table has approximately 4,900 clones, about three fifths appearing once. V was cut by 4 bases and J by 4 bases, with 24 bases left in between. The CDR3 consists of 17 residues. Germline values: CDR1 SGHRS, CDR2 YFSETQ. Concerning this clone itself: The antigen is undetermined.

Sequenced sample: cultured CD8+ T cells derived from PBMCs. The rearrangement links TRBV5-1 to TRBJ2-7; D is ambiguous. This receptor was obtained from a male donor with HIV. The CDR3 DNA sequence: TGCGCCAGCAGCAAGGCAGGTCCAGAACTGCTTACTTACGAGCAGTACTTC. Protein: CASSKAGPELLTYEQYF.